This T cell receptor beta chain is from a study of T cell clonotyping in hematopoietic cell transplantation. The CDR3 is 11 amino acids. The V end lost 3 bases, the J end lost 6 bases, and 7 bases lay between the germline ends. Looked up from germline, CDR1 is DFQATT and CDR2 is SNEGSKA (reference sequence). The protocol was immunoSEQ multiplex PCR, while the TCRdb copy is restricted to in-frame clones and leaves out a portion. The sample consists of about 4,800 clones, 90% to 95% of them appearing once. Study-wide results and limits: At the given depth, recipient repertoires were over 97% de novo clonotypes. No sorting was done, leaving CD4 and CD8 contributions mixed.

As regards this clone: Its antigen is still unknown.

The specimen comprised PBMCs, sampled 180 days after allogeneic stem cell transplant. The source of this sequence is a male patient aged 60 to 75 who had an allogeneic stem cell transplant from a related donor, so the T cells may come from the graft donor. Some clones in this sample may be carry-over from other donors' samples. V is TRBV20-1 and J is TRBJ2-3; D assignment may be TRBD1 or TRBD2 (5 bases each). The CDR3 loop is CSASGTDTQYF. CDR3 sequence (DNA): TGCAGTGCTAGTGGGACCGATACGCAGTATTTT.